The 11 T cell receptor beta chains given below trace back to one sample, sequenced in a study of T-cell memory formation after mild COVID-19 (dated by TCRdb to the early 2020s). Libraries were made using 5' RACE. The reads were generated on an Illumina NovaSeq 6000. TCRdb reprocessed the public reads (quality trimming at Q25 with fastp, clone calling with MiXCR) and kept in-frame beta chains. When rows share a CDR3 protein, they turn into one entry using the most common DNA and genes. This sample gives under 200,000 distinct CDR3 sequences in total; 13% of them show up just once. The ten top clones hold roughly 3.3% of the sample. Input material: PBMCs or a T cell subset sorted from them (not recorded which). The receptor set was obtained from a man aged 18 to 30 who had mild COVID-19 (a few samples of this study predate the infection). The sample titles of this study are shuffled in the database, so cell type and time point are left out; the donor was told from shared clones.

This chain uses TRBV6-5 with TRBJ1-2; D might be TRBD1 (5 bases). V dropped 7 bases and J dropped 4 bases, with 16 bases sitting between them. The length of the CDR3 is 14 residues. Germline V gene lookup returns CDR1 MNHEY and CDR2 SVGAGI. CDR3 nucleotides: TGTGCCAGCACCCTCCACGGGGGGACCTATGGCTACACCTTC. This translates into CASTLHGGTYGYTF.

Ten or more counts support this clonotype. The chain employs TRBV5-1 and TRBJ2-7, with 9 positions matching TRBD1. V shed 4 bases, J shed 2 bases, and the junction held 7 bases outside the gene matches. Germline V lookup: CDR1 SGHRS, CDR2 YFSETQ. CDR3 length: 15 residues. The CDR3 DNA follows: TGCGCCAGCAGCAGGGGGGGACAGGGAACCTACGAGCAGTACTTC. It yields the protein CASSRGGQGTYEQYF.

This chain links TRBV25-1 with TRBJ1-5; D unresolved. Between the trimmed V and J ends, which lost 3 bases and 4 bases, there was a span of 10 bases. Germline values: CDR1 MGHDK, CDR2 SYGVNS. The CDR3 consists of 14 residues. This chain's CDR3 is CASSDWPSNQPQHF. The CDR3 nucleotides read TGTGCCAGCAGTGATTGGCCATCAAATCAGCCCCAGCATTTT.

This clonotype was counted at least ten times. The CDR3 here is CASSLRSGANTEAFF. The CDR3 region has the DNA TGCGCCAGCAGCTTGCGGTCGGGGGCGAACACTGAAGCTTTCTTT. The chain joins TRBV5-1 to TRBJ1-1; tentatively, D is TRBD1 (6 bases). With 1 base removed from V and 1 base from J, the gap between germline ends came to 11 bases. Germline CDR1 is SGHRS and CDR2 is YFSETQ. This CDR3 contains 15 residues.

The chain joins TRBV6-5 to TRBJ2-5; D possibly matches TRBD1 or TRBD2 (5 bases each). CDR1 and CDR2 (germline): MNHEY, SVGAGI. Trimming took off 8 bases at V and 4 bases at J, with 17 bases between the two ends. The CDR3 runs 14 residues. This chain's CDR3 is CASGRGAGGETQYF. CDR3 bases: TGTGCCAGCGGTCGAGGGGCAGGAGGAGAGACCCAGTACTTC.

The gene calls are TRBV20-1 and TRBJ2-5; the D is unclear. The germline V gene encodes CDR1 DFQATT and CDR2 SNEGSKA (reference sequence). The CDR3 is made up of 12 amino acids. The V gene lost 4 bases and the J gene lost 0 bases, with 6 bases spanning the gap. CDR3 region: CSAKGHQETQYF. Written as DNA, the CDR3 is TGCAGTGCTAAAGGTCACCAAGAGACCCAGTACTTC.

The CDR3 DNA is TGTGCCAGCAGAGTTGGGGCGCCGGCCAAAAACATTCAGTACTTC. It translates to CASRVGAPAKNIQYF. This rearrangement joins TRBV6-5 to TRBJ2-4; D possibly corresponds to TRBD1 (5 bases). The CDR3 runs to 15 residues. V lost 6 bases to trimming and J lost 1 base, with 13 bases between them. Germline CDR1 reads MNHEY; CDR2 reads SVGAGI.

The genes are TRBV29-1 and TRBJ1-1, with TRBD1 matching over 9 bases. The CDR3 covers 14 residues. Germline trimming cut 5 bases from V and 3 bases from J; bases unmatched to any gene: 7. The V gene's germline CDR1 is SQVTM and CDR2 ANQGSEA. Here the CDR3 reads CSVRNRGRDTEAFF. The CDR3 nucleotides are TGCAGCGTTAGGAACAGGGGGCGCGACACTGAAGCTTTCTTT.

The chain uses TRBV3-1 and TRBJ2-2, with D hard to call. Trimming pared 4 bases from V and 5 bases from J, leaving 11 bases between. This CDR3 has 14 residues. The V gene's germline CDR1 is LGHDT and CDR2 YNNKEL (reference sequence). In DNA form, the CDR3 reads TGTGCCAGCAGCCGGCTAGAAGGGACCGGGGAGCTGTTTTTT. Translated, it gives CASSRLEGTGELFF.

CDR3 region: CSARPEKQETQYF. The CDR3, as DNA: TGCAGTGCTAGACCAGAGAAACAAGAGACCCAGTACTTC. The chain has TRBV20-1 and TRBJ2-5; D is ambiguous. The CDR3 spans 13 residues. Germline CDR1 is DFQATT and CDR2 is SNEGSKA (reference sequence). Trimming pared 2 bases from V and 2 bases from J, leaving 9 bases between.

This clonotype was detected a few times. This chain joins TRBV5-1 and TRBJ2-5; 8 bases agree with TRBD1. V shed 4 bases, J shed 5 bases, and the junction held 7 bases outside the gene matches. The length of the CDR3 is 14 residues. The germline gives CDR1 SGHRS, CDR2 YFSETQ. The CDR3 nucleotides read TGCGCCAGCAGCACCCAGGGGGCTATGGAGACCCAGTACTTC. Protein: CASSTQGAMETQYF.